This TCR beta chain was observed in a study of blood T cell repertoires in COVID-19. The wider study: Acute and convalescent COVID-19 samples came from the United States, Italy and Spain.

Original analysis: Nucleated cell counts were estimated from reference gene primer amplification. Clones were read by immunoSEQ multiplex PCR, and TCRdb kept only the in-frame ones, dropping some. V, J and clone size are those of that table, while D and trimming were read from the DNA. The data contain around 170,000 clones, approximately 85% of them singletons. Trimming cost V 2 bases and J 8 bases, with 19 bases left between them. There are 16 residues in the CDR3. Germline loops: CDR1 ENHRY, CDR2 SYGVKD. Sequencing was done on a sample of PBMCs or T cells enriched from blood (not recorded which). V is TRBV10-3 and J is TRBJ2-1; D might be TRBD2 (5 bases). This receptor was identified in a woman between 18 and 29 years old who had recovered from COVID-19. The CDR3 coding sequence is TGTGCCATCAGTGAGAGACTACTAGGTGAGGTAGATGAGCAGTTCTTC. As protein: CAISERLLGEVDEQFF.